These T cell receptor beta chains were read from a single sample in a study of cytomegalovirus exposure and HLA in healthy donors. Sequencing used immunoSEQ multiplex PCR; TCRdb keeps in-frame clones, though not all of them. The sample shows about 140,000 clones, about 70% of them seen only once. The sample comprised PBMCs. Receptor source: a man in his 60s in good health and CMV-seronegative. The CDR3 runs from the conserved cysteine through the conserved F or W. D genes are given only for firm matches. The size of a clone is reported for some rows only, either as once, few or many, or as a class for expanded clones.

V,J,D,size,DNA,CDR3
TRBV9,TRBJ1-4,-,once,TGTGCCAGCAGCGTAGGACAGAAAAATGAAAAACTGTTTTTT,CASSVGQKNEKLFF
TRBV4-2,TRBJ1-3,-,-,TGTGCCAGCAGCCAACCGGGAGCTGGAAACACCATATATTTT,CASSQPGAGNTIYF
TRBV5-1,TRBJ2-7,-,-,TGCGCCAGCAGCCCCCGGGATAGCGGTTTGTCCTACGAGCAGTACTTC,CASSPRDSGLSYEQYF
TRBV5-1,TRBJ1-4,-,-,TGCGCCAGCAGCAAGGACAGTCGGGGCGAAAAACTGTTTTTT,CASSKDSRGEKLFF
TRBV7-8,TRBJ1-2,TRBD1,-,TGTGCCAGCAGCTTAGTTGACAGGGTTGACTATGGCTACACCTTC,CASSLVDRVDYGYTF
TRBV30,TRBJ2-2,-,-,TGTGCCTGGATCGACGGGATGAACACCGGGGAGCTGTTTTTT,CAWIDGMNTGELFF
TRBV7-9,TRBJ2-7,-,-,TGTGCCAGCCGGCCCTTAGCGGCCTCCTACGAGCAGTACTTC,CASRPLAASYEQYF
TRBV5-4,TRBJ2-7,-,-,TGTGCCAGCAGCCTTCTTACAGGCGACTACGAGCAGTACTTC,CASSLLTGDYEQYF
TRBV7-9,TRBJ2-5,-,-,TGTGCCAGCAGCTTATTACGGGGTACAGGGGAGACCCAGTACTTC,CASSLLRGTGETQYF
TRBV6-1,TRBJ1-5,-,-,TGTGCCAGCAGTGATTTCGGGAATCAGCCCCAGCATTTT,CASSDFGNQPQHF
TRBV5-1,TRBJ1-5,TRBD1,-,TGCGCCAGCAGCTTGGGGGGCCGGACAGGGAACGATAGCAATCAGCCCCAGCATTTT,CASSLGGRTGNDSNQPQHF
TRBV28,TRBJ1-1,TRBD1,-,TGTGCCAGCAGTCCCACAGGGGGCTCCACTGAAGCTTTCTTT,CASSPTGGSTEAFF
TRBV7-9,TRBJ2-7,-,-,TGTGCCAGCAGGGCCCAGGAGCAGTACTTC,CASRAQEQYF
TRBV11-1,TRBJ2-7,TRBD2,-,TGTGCCAGCAGCCAATCCGGGACTAGAGCCTACGAGCAGTACTTC,CASSQSGTRAYEQYF
TRBV7-7,TRBJ2-1,-,-,TGTGCTAGCAGCTTAGGTGGCGGTGAGCAGTTCTTC,CASSLGGGEQFF
TRBV29-1,TRBJ1-2,TRBD1,-,TGCAGCGTTGGGGCAGGGGGGAATCCGCACTATGGCTACACCTTC,CSVGAGGNPHYGYTF
TRBV27,TRBJ1-3,TRBD1,-,TGTGCCAGCAGTTTAGGACAGGGAACGGTTGGAAACACCATATATTTT,CASSLGQGTVGNTIYF
TRBV27,TRBJ1-2,-,-,TGTGCCAGCAGTTTAGGGGGGGAATGGGGGTATGGCTACACCTTC,CASSLGGEWGYGYTF
TRBV6-6,TRBJ2-5,-,-,TGTGCCAGCAGTACCGAACAGGGATGGGAGACCCAGTACTTC,CASSTEQGWETQYF
TRBV23-1,TRBJ2-7,-,-,TGCGCCAGCAGTCGACCCTCGGAAATCCCGGGTGACGAGCAGTACTTC,CASSRPSEIPGDEQYF
TRBV19,TRBJ2-2,-,-,TGTGCCAGTAGTATAGATCCCCCCCGGGAGAGCGTCGGGGAGCTGTTTTTT,CASSIDPPRESVGELFF
TRBV9,TRBJ1-5,-,-,TGTGCCAGCAGCGTGGGACATGTCAATCAGCCCCAGCATTTT,CASSVGHVNQPQHF
TRBV18,TRBJ2-1,TRBD2,-,TGTGCCAGCTCACTAGCGGGGACTAGCGGTTACAATGAGCAGTTCTTC,CASSLAGTSGYNEQFF
TRBV25-1,TRBJ2-3,-,few,TGTGCCAGCAGTGAACAGGGAAGCACAGATACGCAGTATTTT,CASSEQGSTDTQYF
TRBV27,TRBJ2-5,-,-,TGTGCCAGCAGTTTTATGGAGACCCAGTACTTC,CASSFMETQYF